This T cell receptor (beta chain) was sequenced for a study of blood T cell repertoires in COVID-19. The CDR3 is 15 residues long. V lost 1 base and J 0 bases, leaving 9 bases between the germline ends. Germline V gene sequence: CDR1 SGHNT, CDR2 YENEEA. Original processing notes: By means of reference gene primer amplification, nucleated cell counts were estimated. The repertoire was sequenced with immunoSEQ multiplex PCR; TCRdb's copy has only in-frame clones and lacks some. V and J calls and clone size are those listed in that table; D and trimming were worked out from the DNA. Of approximately 59,000 clones in the sample, approximately 78% were seen once.

The J gene is TRBJ1-1, the V gene TRBV11-3, with D tentatively TRBD1 (6 bases). Sequencing was performed on peripheral blood. This sequence originates from a man aged 55 to 70 with COVID-19, enrolled during active disease. This CDR3 is CASSLARTVNTEAFF. CDR3 nucleotide sequence: TGTGCCAGCAGCTTAGCACGGACAGTGAACACTGAAGCTTTCTTT.